This T cell receptor beta chain was captured by sequencing in a study of blood T cell repertoires in COVID-19. J was trimmed by 4 bases and V by 2 bases; bases with no gene match: 2. Germline V gene data show CDR1 as KGHSH and CDR2 as LQKENI. The CDR3 length is 15 residues. Produced via immunoSEQ multiplex PCR; TCRdb's table is partial and in-frame only. The sample records around 200,000 clones, approximately 90% being singletons. This receptor was obtained from a young woman who had recovered from COVID-19. The rearrangement joins TRBV18 to TRBJ1-3, with 10 bases that match TRBD1. The sample was peripheral blood. CDR3 sequence: CASSPDRGHGNTIYF. The CDR3 nucleotides read TGTGCCAGCTCACCAGACAGGGGGCACGGAAACACCATATATTTT.